The clone carrying this T cell receptor beta chain has a count of ten or more. Amplified TCR beta CDR3 regions derived from RNA transcripts. HTBI primers were the set used in a first-round RT-PCR of the TCR CDR3. TCRdb itself ran the multiplex PCR reads through MiXCR, one entry per CDR3 protein. The sample lists some 500,000 distinct CDR3 sequences; approximately 15% were seen once. The data stem from a study of T cells in Graves' hyperthyroidism and ophthalmopathy. Per the germline V gene, CDR1 is MNHNS and CDR2 is SASEGT. This CDR3 is built from 13 residues. Trimming took 7 bases from V and 1 from J, leaving 10 bases between them.

The clonotype comes from a woman under 30 with Graves' hyperthyroidism. V gene TRBV6-1 combines with J gene TRBJ1-1, with D maybe TRBD1 (6 bases). Sequencing was carried out using blood. The CDR3 loop reads CASNPRGNTEAFF. The CDR3 coding sequence is TGTGCCAGCAATCCCAGGGGGAACACTGAAGCTTTCTTT.